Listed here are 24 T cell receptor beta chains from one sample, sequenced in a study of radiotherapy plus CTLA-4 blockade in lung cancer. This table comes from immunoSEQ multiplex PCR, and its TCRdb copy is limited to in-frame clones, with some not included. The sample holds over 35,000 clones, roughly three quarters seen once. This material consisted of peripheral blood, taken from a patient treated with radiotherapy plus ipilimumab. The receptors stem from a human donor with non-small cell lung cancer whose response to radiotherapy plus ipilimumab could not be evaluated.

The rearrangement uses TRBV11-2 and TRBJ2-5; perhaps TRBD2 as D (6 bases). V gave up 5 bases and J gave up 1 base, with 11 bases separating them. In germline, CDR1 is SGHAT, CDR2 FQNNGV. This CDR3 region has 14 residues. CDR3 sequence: CASSLGRLQETQYF. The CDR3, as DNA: TGTGCCAGCAGCCTTGGGAGGCTCCAAGAGACCCAGTACTTC.

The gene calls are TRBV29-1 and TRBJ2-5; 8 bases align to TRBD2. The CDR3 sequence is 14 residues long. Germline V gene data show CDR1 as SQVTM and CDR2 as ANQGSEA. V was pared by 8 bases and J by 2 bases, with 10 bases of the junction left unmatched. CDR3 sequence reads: CSSTLGGGQETQYF. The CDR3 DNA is TGCAGCTCAACTCTTGGCGGGGGGCAAGAGACCCAGTACTTC.

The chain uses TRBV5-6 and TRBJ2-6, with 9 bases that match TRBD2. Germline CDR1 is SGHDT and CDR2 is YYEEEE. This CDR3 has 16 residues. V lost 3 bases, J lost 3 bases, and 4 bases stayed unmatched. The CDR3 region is CASSSAGGVGANVLTF. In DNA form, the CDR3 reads TGTGCCAGCAGCTCAGCGGGAGGAGTTGGGGCCAACGTCCTGACTTTC.

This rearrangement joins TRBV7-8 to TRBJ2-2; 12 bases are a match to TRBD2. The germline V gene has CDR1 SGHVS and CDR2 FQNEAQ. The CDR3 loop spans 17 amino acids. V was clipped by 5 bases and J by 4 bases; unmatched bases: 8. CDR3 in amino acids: CASSGASGGGFTGELFF. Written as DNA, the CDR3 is TGTGCCAGCAGCGGGGCTAGCGGGGGGGGTTTCACCGGGGAGCTGTTTTTT.

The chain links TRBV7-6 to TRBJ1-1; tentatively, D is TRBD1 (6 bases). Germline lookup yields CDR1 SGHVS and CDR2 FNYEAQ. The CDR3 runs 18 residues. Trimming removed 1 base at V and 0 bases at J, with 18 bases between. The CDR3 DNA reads TGTGCCAGCAGCTTAGGGATTTTACCAGGGGCCCTGAACACTGAAGCTTTCTTT. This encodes CASSLGILPGALNTEAFF.

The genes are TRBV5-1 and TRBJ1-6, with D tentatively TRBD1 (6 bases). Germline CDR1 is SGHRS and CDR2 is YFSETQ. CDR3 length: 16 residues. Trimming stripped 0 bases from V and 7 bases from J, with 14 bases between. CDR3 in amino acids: CASSLDVTGENSPLHF. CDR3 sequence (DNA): TGCGCCAGCAGCTTGGATGTGACAGGTGAAAATTCACCCCTCCACTTT.

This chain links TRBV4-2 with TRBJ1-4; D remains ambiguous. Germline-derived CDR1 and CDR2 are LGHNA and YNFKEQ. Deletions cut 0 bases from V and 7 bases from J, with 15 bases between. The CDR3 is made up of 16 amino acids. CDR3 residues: CASSQDHGQNPEKLFF. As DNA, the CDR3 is TGTGCCAGCAGCCAAGACCATGGCCAAAACCCTGAAAAACTGTTTTTT.

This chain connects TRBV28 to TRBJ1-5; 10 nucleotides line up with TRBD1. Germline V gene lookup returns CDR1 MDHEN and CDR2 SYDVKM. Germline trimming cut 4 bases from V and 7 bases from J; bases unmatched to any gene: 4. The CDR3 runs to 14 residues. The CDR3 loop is CASSSDRGKQPQHF. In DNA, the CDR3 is TGTGCCAGCAGTTCGGACAGGGGGAAACAGCCCCAGCATTTT.

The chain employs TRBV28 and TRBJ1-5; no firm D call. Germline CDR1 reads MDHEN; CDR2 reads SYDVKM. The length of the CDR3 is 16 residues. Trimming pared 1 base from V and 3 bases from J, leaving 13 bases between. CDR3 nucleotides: TGTGCCAGCAGTTTATTCATATCAGCGATCAATCAGCCCCAGCATTTT. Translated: CASSLFISAINQPQHF.

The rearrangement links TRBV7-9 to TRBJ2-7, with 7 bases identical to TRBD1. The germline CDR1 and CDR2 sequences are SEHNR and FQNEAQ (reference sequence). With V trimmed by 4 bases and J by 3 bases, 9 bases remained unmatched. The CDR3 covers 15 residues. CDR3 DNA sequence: TGTGCCAGCAGCTCCCGCCGACAGGGCCGCTACGAGCAGTACTTC. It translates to CASSSRRQGRYEQYF.

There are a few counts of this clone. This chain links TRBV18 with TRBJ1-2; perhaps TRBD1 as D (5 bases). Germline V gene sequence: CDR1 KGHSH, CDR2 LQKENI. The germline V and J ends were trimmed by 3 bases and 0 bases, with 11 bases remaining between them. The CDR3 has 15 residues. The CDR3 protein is CASSPAGTTNYGYTF. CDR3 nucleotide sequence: TGTGCCAGCTCACCTGCAGGGACTACTAACTATGGCTACACCTTC.

CDR3 sequence: CASSFYRAQETQYF. CDR3 bases: TGTGCCAGCAGTTTTTACAGGGCACAAGAGACCCAGTACTTC. The chain links TRBV6-1 to TRBJ2-5, with D perhaps matching TRBD1 (6 bases). Between the trimmed V and J ends, which lost 5 bases and 2 bases, there was a span of 12 bases. The CDR3 has 14 residues. Germline CDR1 MNHNS, CDR2 SASEGT.

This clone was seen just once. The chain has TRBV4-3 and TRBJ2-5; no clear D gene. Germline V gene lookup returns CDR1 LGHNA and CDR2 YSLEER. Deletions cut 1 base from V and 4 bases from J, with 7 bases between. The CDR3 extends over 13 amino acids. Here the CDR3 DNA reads TGCGCCAGCAGCCAAGTATTATCAGAGACCCAGTACTTC. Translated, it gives CASSQVLSETQYF.

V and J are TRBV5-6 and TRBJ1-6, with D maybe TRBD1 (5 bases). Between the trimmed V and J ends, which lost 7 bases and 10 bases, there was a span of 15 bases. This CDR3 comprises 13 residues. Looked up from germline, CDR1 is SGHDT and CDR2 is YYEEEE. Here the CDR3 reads CASRDSWGSPLHF. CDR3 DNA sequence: TGTGCCAGCCGGGACTCTTGGGGGTCACCCCTCCACTTT. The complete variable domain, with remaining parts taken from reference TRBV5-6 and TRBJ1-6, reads DAGVTQSPTHLIKTRGQQVTLRCSPKSGHDTVSWYQQALGQGPQFIFQYYEEEERQRGNFPDRFSGHQFPNYSSELNVNALLLGDSALYLCASRDSWGSPLHFGNGTRLTVT.

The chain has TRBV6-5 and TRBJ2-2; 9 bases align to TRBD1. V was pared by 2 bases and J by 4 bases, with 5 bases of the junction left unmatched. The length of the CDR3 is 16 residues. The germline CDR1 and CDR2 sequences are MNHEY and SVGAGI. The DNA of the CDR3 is TGTGCCAGCAGTTACGGGGACAGGGTCGGCACCGGGGAGCTGTTTTTT. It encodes CASSYGDRVGTGELFF.

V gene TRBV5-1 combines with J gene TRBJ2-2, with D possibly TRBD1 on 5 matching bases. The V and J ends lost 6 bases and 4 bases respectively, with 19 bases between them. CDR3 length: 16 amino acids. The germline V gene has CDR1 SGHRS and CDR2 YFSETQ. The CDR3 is CASMLAGAVATGELFF. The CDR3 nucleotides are TGCGCCAGCATGTTGGCTGGGGCAGTCGCCACCGGGGAGCTGTTTTTT. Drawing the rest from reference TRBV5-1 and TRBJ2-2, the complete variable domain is KAGVTQTPRYLIKTRGQQVTLSCSPISGHRSVSWYQQTPGQGLQFLFEYFSETQRNKGNFPGRFSGRQFSNSRSEMNVSTLELGDSALYLCASMLAGAVATGELFFGEGSRLTVL.

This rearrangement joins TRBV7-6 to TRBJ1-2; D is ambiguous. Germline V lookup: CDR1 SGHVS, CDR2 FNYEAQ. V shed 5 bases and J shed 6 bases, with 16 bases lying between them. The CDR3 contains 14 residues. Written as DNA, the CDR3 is TGTGCCAGCAGCGCGATTACCGGGAAGAATGGCTACACCTTC. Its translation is CASSAITGKNGYTF.

The CDR3 sequence: CASRTSHGTDTQYF. The CDR3 nucleotides read TGTGCCAGCAGGACTAGCCACGGCACAGATACGCAGTATTTT. The rearrangement uses TRBV6-5 and TRBJ2-3; 7 positions agree with TRBD2. CDR3 length equals 14 residues. Losses at the gene ends were 6 bases for V and 1 base for J; bases not matched to a gene: 4. Looked up from germline, CDR1 is MNHEY and CDR2 is SVGAGI.

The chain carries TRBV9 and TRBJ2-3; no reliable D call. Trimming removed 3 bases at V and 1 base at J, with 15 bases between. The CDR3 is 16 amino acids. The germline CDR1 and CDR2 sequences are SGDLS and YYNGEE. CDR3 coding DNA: TGTGCCAGCAGCGATCCCTCTCTAGGAGGCACAGATACGCAGTATTTT. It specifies CASSDPSLGGTDTQYF.

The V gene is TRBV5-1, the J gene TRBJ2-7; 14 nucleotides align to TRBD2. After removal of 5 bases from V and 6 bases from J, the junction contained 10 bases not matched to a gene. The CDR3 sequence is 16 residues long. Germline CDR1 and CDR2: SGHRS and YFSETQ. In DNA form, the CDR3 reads TGCGCCAGCAGTTCATTGGCGGGGACTAGCGGGAGCGAGCAGTACTTC. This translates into CASSSLAGTSGSEQYF.

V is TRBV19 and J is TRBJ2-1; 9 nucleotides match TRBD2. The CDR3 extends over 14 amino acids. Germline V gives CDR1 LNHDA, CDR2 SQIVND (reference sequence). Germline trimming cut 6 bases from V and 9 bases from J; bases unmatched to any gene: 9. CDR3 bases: TGTGCCAGTAGCAGGGTAGCGGGAGTGGGTGAGCAGTTCTTC. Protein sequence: CASSRVAGVGEQFF. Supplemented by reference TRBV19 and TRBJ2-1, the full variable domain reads DGGITQSPKYLFRKEGQNVTLSCEQNLNHDAMYWYRQDPGQGLRLIYYSQIVNDFQKGDIAEGYSVSREKKESFPLTVTSAQKNPTAFYLCASSRVAGVGEQFFGPGTRLTVL.

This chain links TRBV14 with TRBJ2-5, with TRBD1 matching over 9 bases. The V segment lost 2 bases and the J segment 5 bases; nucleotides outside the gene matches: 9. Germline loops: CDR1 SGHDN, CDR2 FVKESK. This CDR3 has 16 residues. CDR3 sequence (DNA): TGTGCCAGCAGCCAACCAGGACAGGGGACGCGGGAGACCCAGTACTTC. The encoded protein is CASSQPGQGTRETQYF.

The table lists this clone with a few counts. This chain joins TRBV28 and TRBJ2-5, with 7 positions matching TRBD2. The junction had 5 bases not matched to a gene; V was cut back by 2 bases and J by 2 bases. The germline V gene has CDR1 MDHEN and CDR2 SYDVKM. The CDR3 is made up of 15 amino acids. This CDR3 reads CASSLREAIQETQYF. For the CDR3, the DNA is TGTGCCAGCAGTTTACGGGAGGCCATACAAGAGACCCAGTACTTC.

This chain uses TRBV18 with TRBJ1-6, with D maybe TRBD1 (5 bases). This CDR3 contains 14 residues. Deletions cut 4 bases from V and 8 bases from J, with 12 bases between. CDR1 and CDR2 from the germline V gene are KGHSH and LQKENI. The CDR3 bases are TGTGCCAGCTCACTCGGGGGGAGTGATTCACCCCTCCACTTT. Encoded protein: CASSLGGSDSPLHF.